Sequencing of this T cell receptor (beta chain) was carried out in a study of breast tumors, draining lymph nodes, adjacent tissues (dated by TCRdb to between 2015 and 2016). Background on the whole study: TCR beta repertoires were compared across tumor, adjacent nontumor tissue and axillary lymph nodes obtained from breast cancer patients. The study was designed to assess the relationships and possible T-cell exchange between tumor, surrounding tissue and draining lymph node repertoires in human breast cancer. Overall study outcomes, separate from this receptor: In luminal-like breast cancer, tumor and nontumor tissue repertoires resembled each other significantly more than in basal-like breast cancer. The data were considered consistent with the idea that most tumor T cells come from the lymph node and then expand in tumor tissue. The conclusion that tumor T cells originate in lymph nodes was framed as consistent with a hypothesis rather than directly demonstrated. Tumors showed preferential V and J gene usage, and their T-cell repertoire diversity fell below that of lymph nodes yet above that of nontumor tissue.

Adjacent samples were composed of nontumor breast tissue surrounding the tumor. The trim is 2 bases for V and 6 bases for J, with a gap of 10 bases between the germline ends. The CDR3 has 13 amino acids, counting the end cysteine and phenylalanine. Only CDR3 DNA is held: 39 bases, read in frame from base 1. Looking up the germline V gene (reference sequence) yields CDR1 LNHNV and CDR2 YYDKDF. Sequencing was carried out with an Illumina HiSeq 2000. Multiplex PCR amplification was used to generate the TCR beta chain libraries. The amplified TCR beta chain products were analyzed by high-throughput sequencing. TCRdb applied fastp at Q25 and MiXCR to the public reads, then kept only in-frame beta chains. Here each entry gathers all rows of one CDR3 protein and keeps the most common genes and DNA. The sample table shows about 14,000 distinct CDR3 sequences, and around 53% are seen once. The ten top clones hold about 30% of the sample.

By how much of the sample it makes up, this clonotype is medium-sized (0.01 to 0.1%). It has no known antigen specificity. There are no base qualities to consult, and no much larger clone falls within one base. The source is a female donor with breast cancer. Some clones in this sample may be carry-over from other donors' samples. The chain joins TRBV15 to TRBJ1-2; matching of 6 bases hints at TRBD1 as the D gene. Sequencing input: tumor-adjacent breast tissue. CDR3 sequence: CATSRRGTDGYTF. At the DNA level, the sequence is TGTGCCACCAGCAGAAGGGGGACTGATGGCTACACCTTC.